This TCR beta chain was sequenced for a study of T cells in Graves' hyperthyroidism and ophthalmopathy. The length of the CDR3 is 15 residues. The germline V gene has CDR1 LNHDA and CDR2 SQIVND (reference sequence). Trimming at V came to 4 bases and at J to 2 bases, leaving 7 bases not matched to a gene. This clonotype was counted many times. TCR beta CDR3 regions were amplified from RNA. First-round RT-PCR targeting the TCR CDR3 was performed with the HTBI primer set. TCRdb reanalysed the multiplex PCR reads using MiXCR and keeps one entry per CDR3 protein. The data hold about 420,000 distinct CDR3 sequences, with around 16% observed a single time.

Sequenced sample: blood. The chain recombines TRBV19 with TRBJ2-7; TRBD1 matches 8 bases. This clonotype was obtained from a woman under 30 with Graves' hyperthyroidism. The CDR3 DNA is TGTGCCAGTAGTACCCTAGGGACAGGTACCTACGAGCAGTACTTC. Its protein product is CASSTLGTGTYEQYF.